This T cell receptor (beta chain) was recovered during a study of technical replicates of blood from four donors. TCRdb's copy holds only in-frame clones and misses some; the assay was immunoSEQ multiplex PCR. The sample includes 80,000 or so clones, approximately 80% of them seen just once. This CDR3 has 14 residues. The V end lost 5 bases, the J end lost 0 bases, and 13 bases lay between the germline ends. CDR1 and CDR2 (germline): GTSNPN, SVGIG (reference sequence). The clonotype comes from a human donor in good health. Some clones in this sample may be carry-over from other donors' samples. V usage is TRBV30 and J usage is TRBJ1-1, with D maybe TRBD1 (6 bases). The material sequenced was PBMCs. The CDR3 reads CAWEPGHLNTEAFF. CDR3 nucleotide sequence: TGTGCCTGGGAACCGGGACACCTGAACACTGAAGCTTTCTTT. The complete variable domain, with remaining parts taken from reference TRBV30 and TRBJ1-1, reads SQTIHQWPATLVQPVGSPLSLECTVEGTSNPNLYWYRQAAGRGLQLLFYSVGIGQISSEVPQNLSASRPQDRQFILSSKKLLLSDSGFYLCAWEPGHLNTEAFFGQGTRLTVV.